This passage covers 20 T cell receptor beta chains from one sample sequenced in a study of T cell responses to AZD1222 COVID-19 vaccine. Generated by immunoSEQ multiplex PCR, the TCRdb table keeps only in-frame clones and is missing some. The sample holds about 180,000 clones, around 90% seen once. The sample was peripheral blood, taken on day 0 of AZD1222 vaccination. The receptors shown here come from an adult in good health.

The CDR3: CASGTDFDMAFF. For the CDR3, the DNA is TGTGCCTCCGGCACCGACTTCGATATGGCTTTCTTT. This chain joins TRBV30 and TRBJ1-1; D not resolved. The V gene lost 7 bases and the J gene lost 11 bases, with 20 bases spanning the gap. The germline V gene has CDR1 GTSNPN and CDR2 SVGIG (reference sequence). The CDR3 contains 12 residues.

The V and J genes are TRBV7-8 and TRBJ2-1; either TRBD1 or TRBD2 may fit D (6 bases each). Germline V gene sequence: CDR1 SGHVS, CDR2 FQNEAQ. CDR3 length: 16 amino acids. Trimming shortened V by 3 bases and J by 0 bases, and 12 bases separated the two germline ends. CDR3 in amino acids: CASSFEGGHSYNEQFF. The CDR3, as DNA: TGTGCCAGCAGCTTTGAGGGGGGCCACTCCTACAATGAGCAGTTCTTC.

The J gene is TRBJ2-1, the V gene TRBV3-1 (or the pseudogene TRBV3-2); D is perhaps TRBD1 (6 bases). CDR1 is LGHDT, CDR2 YNNKEL, per germline (reference sequence). V lost 3 bases and J lost 7, with 10 bases in between. The CDR3 loop spans 13 amino acids. The CDR3 sequence is CASSQGARNEQFF. The CDR3 nucleotides are TGTGCCAGCAGCCAGGGGGCCAGGAATGAGCAGTTCTTC.

The count of this clone is one. This chain joins TRBV5-4 and TRBJ2-1; 7 nucleotides align to TRBD1. Germline V gene lookup returns CDR1 SGHNT and CDR2 YYREEE (reference sequence). V shed 2 bases, J shed 6 bases, and the junction held 5 bases outside the gene matches. The CDR3 totals 14 residues. CDR3 nucleotides: TGTGCCAGCAGCTTAAGTCAGGGGGTCAATGAGCAGTTCTTC. Translating it yields CASSLSQGVNEQFF.

This clone showed up just a few times. J is TRBJ1-1 and V is TRBV5-6, with 7 positions matching TRBD1. J was trimmed by 6 bases and V by 4 bases; bases with no gene match: 6. Germline loops: CDR1 SGHDT, CDR2 YYEEEE. This CDR3 is 13 amino acids long. The CDR3 spells CASSLTGVSEAFF. The DNA for the CDR3 is TGTGCCAGCAGCCTCACAGGGGTATCTGAAGCTTTCTTT.

V is TRBV28 and J is TRBJ2-1; D gene uncertain. The CDR3 is 13 amino acids. The ends were cut back, 5 bases at V and 7 bases at J, with 12 bases in the middle. Germline V lookup: CDR1 MDHEN, CDR2 SYDVKM. The CDR3 region has the DNA TGTGCCAGCAGTGTCGGACGCGAAAATGAGCAGTTCTTC. The encoded protein is CASSVGRENEQFF.

This clone was seen a single time. This chain uses TRBV3-1 (or the pseudogene TRBV3-2) with TRBJ2-3; possibly TRBD2 for D (7 bases). CDR3 length: 14 residues. V was clipped by 2 bases and J by 5 bases, with 11 bases between them. In germline, CDR1 is LGHDT, CDR2 YNNKEL (reference sequence). CDR3 residues: CASSQMRGQDTQYF. For the CDR3, the DNA is TGTGCCAGCAGCCAAATGCGGGGGCAAGATACGCAGTATTTT.

The chain recombines TRBV6-2 or TRBV6-3 with TRBJ2-7; the D gene is possibly TRBD1 (5 bases). This CDR3 has 16 amino acids. Trimming left V 7 bases short and J 1 base short, with 20 bases between. CDR1 and CDR2 (germline): MNHEY, SVGEGT. The CDR3 protein is CASNPKQAAASYEQYF. Written as DNA, the CDR3 is TGTGCCAGCAACCCAAAACAGGCCGCTGCATCCTACGAGCAGTACTTC.

Remarks on this clone: The germline gene is not matched at one end of the junction; a read error may be the cause. The rearrangement uses TRBV7-7 and TRBJ2-2, with D unresolved. This CDR3 has 13 amino acids. Germline CDR1 reads SSHAT; CDR2 reads FNYEAQ (reference sequence). In DNA form, the CDR3 reads TGTGCCAGCAGCTTAACGAACATCGGGGAGCTGTTTTTT. Amino acid sequence: CASSLTNIGELFF.

The gene calls are TRBV7-3 and TRBJ2-1; TRBD2 aligns across 8 bases. The CDR3 consists of 15 residues. After removal of 1 base from V and 9 bases from J, the junction contained 8 bases not matched to a gene. Germline V gives CDR1 SGHTA, CDR2 FQGTGA. The CDR3 loop is CASSLKAGASGEQFF. Written as DNA, the CDR3 is TGTGCCAGCAGCTTAAAAGCGGGGGCCTCAGGTGAGCAGTTCTTC.

The rearrangement links TRBV5-6 to TRBJ2-6, with 8 bases matching TRBD1. Germline-derived CDR1 and CDR2 are SGHDT and YYEEEE. V was pared by 1 base and J by 4 bases, with 4 bases of the junction left unmatched. The CDR3 extends over 16 amino acids. CDR3 nucleotide sequence: TGTGCCAGCAGCTTGCCAGGGGGCAAGGGGGCCAACGTCCTGACTTTC. Translation gives CASSLPGGKGANVLTF.

About this clone itself: Its ends do not fully match the called genes, so a read error is possible. The chain couples TRBV10-3 to TRBJ1-1; D may be TRBD1 (5 bases). Germline CDR1 ENHRY, CDR2 SYGVKD. The CDR3 extends over 12 amino acids. The CDR3 loop is CAFRTRGREAFF. The CDR3, as DNA: TGTGCCTTCAGGACTCGGGGGAGGGAAGCTTTCTTT.

V and J are TRBV19 and TRBJ1-5; TRBD1 might be the D (5 bases). V was trimmed by 3 bases and J by 3 bases, leaving 9 bases between them. This CDR3 has 14 residues. Germline loops: CDR1 LNHDA, CDR2 SQIVND (reference sequence). This CDR3 reads CASSIQGFNQPQHF. Written as DNA, the CDR3 is TGTGCCAGTAGTATTCAGGGATTCAATCAGCCCCAGCATTTT.

In its sample, this clone was seen a few times. The chain joins TRBV11-2 to TRBJ1-6; D is undetermined. CDR3 length equals 13 residues. The germline V gene encodes CDR1 SGHAT and CDR2 FQNNGV. Trimming took 0 bases from V and 10 from J, leaving 7 bases between them. CDR3 sequence (DNA): TGTGCCAGCAGCTTAGAGGGCGACTCACCCCTCCACTTT. It translates to CASSLEGDSPLHF.

V and J are TRBV18 and TRBJ2-2; no reliable D call. The CDR3 length is 14 residues. CDR1 and CDR2 (germline): KGHSH, LQKENI. The germline V and J ends were trimmed by 0 bases and 4 bases, with 6 bases remaining between them. The CDR3 is CASSPPWGTGELFF. Here the CDR3 DNA reads TGTGCCAGCTCACCACCGTGGGGCACCGGGGAGCTGTTTTTT.

The table lists this clone with a few counts. V is TRBV5-1 and J is TRBJ2-2; D is perhaps TRBD1 (6 bases). CDR3 length equals 13 residues. V lost 0 bases and J lost 8, with 8 bases in between. Per the germline V gene, CDR1 is SGHRS and CDR2 is YFSETQ. The CDR3 coding sequence is TGCGCCAGCAGCTTGGGGACAGTTGGGGAGCTGTTTTTT. Encoded protein: CASSLGTVGELFF.

V is TRBV7-9 and J is TRBJ1-2, with 9 bases lining up with TRBD1. The CDR3 runs to 15 residues. In germline, CDR1 is SEHNR, CDR2 FQNEAQ (reference sequence). The V segment lost 3 bases and the J segment 4 bases; nucleotides outside the gene matches: 6. The CDR3 nucleotides read TGTGCCAGCAGCTTCCCCACAGGGGGCACCTATGGCTACACCTTC. The encoded protein is CASSFPTGGTYGYTF.

The V gene is TRBV4-1, the J gene TRBJ1-2; D is undetermined. This CDR3 contains 15 residues. Germline CDR1 and CDR2: MGHRA and YSYEKL. V dropped 1 base and J dropped 8 bases, with 17 bases sitting between them. CDR3 protein: CASSQALVGGMGYTF. The CDR3 coding sequence is TGCGCCAGCAGCCAAGCACTGGTTGGAGGGATGGGCTACACCTTC.

The chain combines TRBV27 with TRBJ1-2, with 7 bases lining up with TRBD1. After removal of 2 bases from V and 7 bases from J, the junction contained 4 bases not matched to a gene. The germline CDR1 and CDR2 sequences are MNHEY and SMNVEV (reference sequence). The CDR3 contains 13 residues. The CDR3, as DNA: TGTGCCAGCAGTTTACACAGGGGAAGTGGCTACACCTTC. Protein sequence: CASSLHRGSGYTF.

Only one count was recorded for this clone. This chain joins TRBV18 and TRBJ2-3, with 7 bases aligning to TRBD1. CDR3 length: 15 amino acids. After removal of 3 bases from V and 4 bases from J, the junction contained 7 bases not matched to a gene. Looked up from germline, CDR1 is KGHSH and CDR2 is LQKENI. Written as DNA, the CDR3 is TGTGCCAGCTCACCGCAGACAGGGAGCCCAGATACGCAGTATTTT. This sequence encodes CASSPQTGSPDTQYF.